This entry concerns a single T cell receptor beta chain. The antigen remains undetermined. CD4+ cells yielded CD45RA+ naive and CD45RA-negative memory subsets. An approximately 200 ng quantity of DNA, some 30,000 T cell genomes, went into the sorted-subset replicate PCRs. This table comes from immunoSEQ multiplex PCR, and its TCRdb copy is limited to in-frame clones, with some not included. The table records 2 million to 2.5 million clones, approximately 93% of them present only once. This entry is derived from a study of shared clonotypes between healthy human individuals. General observations from the study: Larger estimated richness was generally seen in naive subsets than in memory subsets. Only blood was sampled; tissue repertoires likely differ.

This CDR3 has 12 residues. The germline V gene encodes CDR1 LNHDA and CDR2 SQIVND (reference sequence). V lost 8 bases and J lost 4; bases outside the gene matches: 4. This sequence originates from a man aged 18-30 years in good health. Some clones in this sample may be carry-over from other donors' samples. This chain links TRBV19 with TRBJ1-2; 7 bases align to TRBD1. The sample was naive CD4+ T cells from PBMCs. Regarding subset: CD45RA+ positively selected. The CDR3 sequence: CASSGQAYGYTF. In DNA form, the CDR3 reads TGTGCCAGTTCAGGACAGGCCTATGGCTACACCTTC.